This T cell receptor (beta chain) comes out of a study of cytomegalovirus exposure and HLA in healthy donors. Notes on the study in general: Researchers reportedly found TCR beta sequences accurately predicted most subjects' HLA-A and HLA-B alleles. One cluster of highly shared sequence variants probably arose as a sequencing artifact. Presence/absence analyses took donor sequencing depth as roughly uniform.

Comment on this clone: The antigen is undetermined.

Use of 60 Vbeta and 13 Jbeta primers characterized the PCR. Some clones are missing from TCRdb's copy, which holds only in-frame ones; the method was immunoSEQ multiplex PCR. Of hundreds of thousands of clones in the sample, around four fifths were seen once. J lost 2 bases, V lost 5 bases, and 4 bases had no gene match. This CDR3 has 14 amino acids. Per germline, CDR1 LNHDA and CDR2 SQIVND (reference sequence). The clonotype originates from a woman aged 40 to 50 in good health and CMV-seronegative. Sequencing used PBMCs. The chain has TRBV19 and TRBJ1-2, with 8 positions matching TRBD1. This CDR3 reads CASSVGQGNYGYTF. The CDR3 DNA is TGTGCCAGTAGTGTCGGACAGGGAAACTATGGCTACACCTTC.